These 17 T cell receptor beta chains were sequenced from one sample in a study of blood T cells in healthy people across ages (dated by TCRdb to 2014 to 2015). Library preparation used 5' RACE. TCRdb shows the sequencer as Illumina HiSeq 2500. A second roughly 6 to 12 cycle PCR used a sample-barcoded 5' primer and a J-beta primer mix. Through fastp at Q25 and MiXCR, TCRdb rebuilt clones from the public reads, retaining in-frame beta chains. For every CDR3 protein sequence, its rows merge into one entry that carries the most common genes and DNA. In this sample the table shows about 760,000 distinct CDR3 sequences, about 56% of which occur a single time. The ten largest clones capture roughly 24% of the sample. The sequenced sample was blood. The receptors shown here come from a man aged 35 to 55 in good health.

V and J are TRBV29-1 and TRBJ1-2; the D gene is possibly TRBD1 (6 bases). The CDR3 spans 11 residues. With 7 bases removed from V and 6 bases from J, the gap between germline ends came to 12 bases. Germline V gene data show CDR1 as SQVTM and CDR2 as ANQGSEA. The CDR3 here is CSANGQNGYTF. The CDR3 DNA reads as TGCAGCGCGAATGGACAGAATGGCTACACCTTC.

The chain has TRBV5-1 and TRBJ2-7, with unresolved D. V dropped 2 bases and J dropped 0 bases, with 9 bases sitting between them. From germline, CDR1 is SGHRS and CDR2 YFSETQ. The CDR3 sequence is 14 residues long. CDR3 protein: CASSFTAASYEQYF. In DNA, the CDR3 is TGCGCCAGCAGCTTTACGGCGGCCTCCTACGAGCAGTACTTC.

The chain combines TRBV4-1 with TRBJ1-1; D unresolved. Per the germline V gene, CDR1 is MGHRA and CDR2 is YSYEKL. CDR3 length equals 14 residues. Trimming removed 1 base at V and 2 bases at J, with 8 bases between. CDR3 in DNA: TGCGCCAGCAGCCAAGTGGTTCGAAACACTGAAGCTTTCTTT. This encodes CASSQVVRNTEAFF.

This CDR3 is CASSHTLAGAHNEQFF. The CDR3 DNA reads TGTGCCAGCAGCCACACACTAGCGGGGGCCCACAATGAGCAGTTCTTC. The V gene is TRBV3-1, the J gene TRBJ2-1; 11 positions match TRBD2. V lost 3 bases to trimming and J lost 5 bases; unmatched junction nucleotides: 6. Per germline, CDR1 LGHDT and CDR2 YNNKEL (reference sequence). CDR3 length equals 16 residues.

This clonotype came up a few times. The chain joins TRBV29-1 to TRBJ2-7, with D tentatively TRBD1 (5 bases). In germline, CDR1 is SQVTM, CDR2 ANQGSEA. This CDR3 has 12 residues. V lost 7 bases, J lost 3 bases, and 13 bases lay in between. Written as DNA, the CDR3 is TGCAGCGCCCAGACAGAGAGCTACGAGCAGTACTTC. Protein product: CSAQTESYEQYF.

The genes are TRBV18 and TRBJ2-1, with no clear D. The CDR3 spans 16 residues. The ends were cut back, 2 bases at V and 0 bases at J, with 11 bases in the middle. CDR1 is KGHSH, CDR2 LQKENI, per germline. As DNA, the CDR3 is TGTGCCAGCTCACCAGTTGGGGTAGGCTCCTACAATGAGCAGTTCTTC. It encodes CASSPVGVGSYNEQFF.

V gene TRBV4-3 combines with J gene TRBJ2-7, with TRBD1 matching over 8 bases. Losses at the gene ends were 4 bases for V and 4 bases for J; bases not matched to a gene: 9. The germline CDR1 and CDR2 sequences are LGHNA and YSLEER. The CDR3 consists of 15 residues. The CDR3 loop is CASSRRQGIGYEQYF. The CDR3 DNA reads TGCGCCAGCAGCCGGAGACAGGGGATAGGTTACGAGCAGTACTTC.

The chain uses TRBV5-5 and TRBJ2-7, with D unresolved. The CDR3 spans 12 residues. The ends were cut back, 4 bases at V and 6 bases at J, with 11 bases in the middle. Germline assignment: CDR1 SGHKS and CDR2 YYEKEE (reference sequence). The CDR3 here is CASSRSPGEQYF. Here the CDR3 DNA reads TGTGCCAGCAGCCGTTCTCCAGGCGAGCAGTACTTC.

This chain links TRBV4-1 with TRBJ2-7, with TRBD2 matching 8 bases. V was pared by 1 base and J by 2 bases, with 4 bases of the junction left unmatched. The germline V gene has CDR1 MGHRA and CDR2 YSYEKL. This CDR3 is built from 15 residues. The CDR3 DNA reads as TGCGCCAGCAGCCAAGCCCAACTAGCGGCCTACGAGCAGTACTTC. It encodes CASSQAQLAAYEQYF.

The rearrangement joins TRBV4-2 to TRBJ1-2, with a weak D call TRBD1 (5 bases). Germline lookup yields CDR1 LGHNA and CDR2 YNFKEQ. Trimming stripped 0 bases from V and 1 base from J, with 12 bases between. The CDR3 covers 16 residues. CDR3 DNA: TGTGCCAGCAGCCAAGAGGACGGGGGGGGTAACTATGGCTACACCTTC. It yields the protein CASSQEDGGGNYGYTF.

The V gene is TRBV6-6, the J gene TRBJ1-5; possibly TRBD1 for D (5 bases). CDR3 length equals 17 residues. Trimming pared 8 bases from V and 7 bases from J, leaving 27 bases between. Looked up from germline, CDR1 is MNHNY and CDR2 is SVGAGI (reference sequence). CDR3 in DNA: TGTGCCAGCTATAACGGGGGGAGAGGTCTCTATTGGCAGCCCCAGCATTTT. Protein: CASYNGGRGLYWQPQHF.

The rearrangement uses TRBV7-7 and TRBJ2-7, with TRBD2 as a possible D gene (6 bases). The CDR3 extends over 13 amino acids. V lost 1 base and J lost 10, with 14 bases in between. The germline CDR1 and CDR2 sequences are SSHAT and FNYEAQ (reference sequence). The DNA for the CDR3 is TGTGCCAGCAGCTTAGAGGGACTTGGTCCCCAGTACTTC. It yields the protein CASSLEGLGPQYF.

This chain joins TRBV27 and TRBJ2-5, with 7 nucleotides matching TRBD1. The germline gives CDR1 MNHEY, CDR2 SMNVEV (reference sequence). The length of the CDR3 is 13 residues. V was pared by 6 bases and J by 5 bases, with 6 bases of the junction left unmatched. CDR3 loop: CASRSTGLETQYF. As DNA, the CDR3 is TGTGCCAGCAGATCGACAGGGTTGGAGACCCAGTACTTC.

The DNA for the CDR3 is TGTACCAGCAGCCGAAGTGGGGACCGGGGAGAAAAACTGTTTTTT. This gives the protein CTSSRSGDRGEKLFF. The chain joins TRBV7-2 to TRBJ1-4; D may be TRBD1 (5 bases). Germline assignment: CDR1 SGHTA and CDR2 FQGNSA. CDR3 length equals 15 residues. The V end was cut by 5 bases, the J end by 8 bases, with 18 bases between.

The genes are TRBV29-1 and TRBJ2-7; 9 positions match TRBD1. Germline V gene lookup returns CDR1 SQVTM and CDR2 ANQGSEA. The CDR3 is 13 residues long. V trimming: 1 base; J trimming: 5 bases; junction bases outside the gene matches: 3. The CDR3 is CSVEGQGGDEQYF. CDR3 in DNA: TGCAGCGTTGAAGGACAGGGGGGGGACGAGCAGTACTTC.

Notes on this clonotype: An end of the junction does not agree with germline; a read error may underlie this. The gene calls are TRBV20-1 and TRBJ1-5; no clear D gene. This CDR3 comprises 19 residues. Germline CDR1 and CDR2: DFQATT and SNEGSKA (reference sequence). The DNA of the CDR3 is TGCAGTGCTAGAGATTTTAGGGCGGTGGCAGACTATAGCAATCAGCCCCATCATTTT. It codes for CSARDFRAVADYSNQPHHF.

This clonotype was seen a few times. The chain combines TRBV6-5 with TRBJ2-6; D unclear. The CDR3 is made up of 14 amino acids. Germline lookup yields CDR1 MNHEY and CDR2 SVGAGI. V gave up 4 bases and J gave up 0 bases, with 4 bases separating them. The CDR3 DNA reads as TGTGCCAGCAGTTCCCTCTCTGGGGCCAACGTCCTGACTTTC. It translates to CASSSLSGANVLTF.